This T cell receptor (beta chain) was retrieved from a study of cytomegalovirus exposure and HLA in healthy donors. Study context: Approximately 170 million T cells yielded some 120 million unique TCR beta sequences in earlier analysis. Across a few hundred genotyped donors, about 81% landed in the Caucasian-associated ancestry cluster.

The PCR had 60 Vbeta and 13 Jbeta primers. The repertoire was sequenced with immunoSEQ multiplex PCR; TCRdb's copy has only in-frame clones and lacks some. The sample includes some 270,000 clones, about 90% seen only once; the top ten take 1.5% to 2%. The study, taken as a whole, reports: Per a prior analysis, the majority of TCR beta V segments were productive roughly 90% or roughly 30% of the time.

As to this clone: Its cognate antigen is unknown.

The sequence came from a girl aged 2 to 9 in good health and CMV-seronegative. The sequencing sample was made of PBMCs.

The CDR3 sequence is CASSPRAPQNTEAFF. For the CDR3, the DNA is TGTGCCAGCAGCCCGCGGGCACCCCAGAACACTGAAGCTTTCTTT. The chain has TRBV9 and TRBJ1-1, with D uncertain. CDR1 SGDLS and CDR2 YYNGEE come from the germline V gene. This CDR3 spans 15 amino acids. V dropped 4 bases and J dropped 1 base, with 14 bases sitting between them.